These T cell receptor beta chains were read from a single sample in a study of shared clonotypes between healthy human individuals. Libraries were prepared by immunoSEQ multiplex PCR; TCRdb keeps only in-frame clonotypes and omits some of them. This table has roughly 2.2 million clones, about nine tenths appearing once. Specimen: naive CD4+ T cells from PBMCs. The receptors were sampled from a man between 18 and 35 years old in good health. Some clones in this sample may be carry-over from other donors' samples. Each CDR3 is given with its conserved first and last residue. A D gene is named only where the DNA matches it firmly. Rows may omit the clone size; those that give it use once, few, many or a size class.

NA	NA	TRBV6-5	TRBJ2-1	TGTGCCAGCAGTGCCGTAGGAGCCCGGGGTGAGCAGTTCTTC	CASSAVGARGEQFF
NA	NA	TRBV7-9	TRBJ2-7	TGTGCCAGCAGCTTTCAGGGACCCTCGTCGGGAGAGCAGTACTTC	CASSFQGPSSGEQYF
NA	TRBD1	TRBV7-2	TRBJ2-7	TGTGCCAGCAGCCTTCGGACAGGGTCATTCGCGTACGAGCAGTACTTC	CASSLRTGSFAYEQYF
NA	NA	TRBV7-3	TRBJ2-3	TGTGCCAGCAGCGGCAGGCCTACAGATACGCAGTATTTT	CASSGRPTDTQYF
once	TRBD2	TRBV28	TRBJ2-2	TGTGCGGGGACTAGCGGGAGTGTGGGCACCGGGGAGCTGTTTTTT	CAGTSGSVGTGELFF
NA	TRBD2	TRBV4-3	TRBJ2-3	TGCGCCAGCAGCCTTCAGCGGGGGCTAAGCACAGATACGCAGTATTTT	CASSLQRGLSTDTQYF
once	TRBD1	TRBV19	TRBJ2-7	TGTGCCAGTAGCCTACCCGGGACAGGGGGTCACGAGCAGTACTTC	CASSLPGTGGHEQYF
once	TRBD1	TRBV19	TRBJ2-7	TGTGCCAGTAGTTGGTCCGGGACAGGGTGGAACTACGAGCAGTACTTC	CASSWSGTGWNYEQYF
NA	TRBD1	TRBV7-2	TRBJ1-1	TGTGCCAGCAGCCCGGGACAGGCAAACACTGAAGCTTTCTTT	CASSPGQANTEAFF
NA	NA	TRBV7-2	TRBJ2-7	TGTGCCAGCAGCTTTACCAGGGGGGCGGTCTACGAGCAGTACTTC	CASSFTRGAVYEQYF
NA	TRBD1	TRBV5-8	TRBJ1-4	TGTGCCAGCAGCTCACCCGGGACAGCTAATGAAAAACTGTTTTTT	CASSSPGTANEKLFF
NA	NA	TRBV29-1	TRBJ1-6	TGCAGCGCTCGCTCCGACAACAGCTCACCCCTCCACTTT	CSARSDNSSPLHF
NA	TRBD1	TRBV6-6	TRBJ2-7	TGTGCCAGCAGTCTCCGGGACAGGTCCTACGAGCAGTACTTC	CASSLRDRSYEQYF
NA	TRBD1	TRBV7-6	TRBJ2-7	TGTGCCAGCAGCTACGCCGGGACAGGGTTCTACGAGCAGTACTTC	CASSYAGTGFYEQYF
few	NA	TRBV29-1	TRBJ1-1	TGCAGCGTTTTCACATTCAACACTGAAGCTTTCTTT	CSVFTFNTEAFF
NA	NA	TRBV5-1	TRBJ1-2	TGCGCCAGCAGCCCCGCCCCGGGGGCCGCCAGGACGGACTATGGCTACACCTTC	CASSPAPGAARTDYGYTF
NA	NA	TRBV18	TRBJ2-2	TGTGCCAGCTCACCAGCTTTACCCCGGAACACCGGGGAGCTGTTTTTT	CASSPALPRNTGELFF
NA	NA	TRBV2	TRBJ2-2	TGTGCCAGCAGAGAACCCACCGGGGAGCTGTTTTTT	CASREPTGELFF
NA	NA	TRBV5-1	TRBJ2-1	TGCGCCAGCAGTCGGTTTAAAGGGGACAATGAGCAGTTCTTC	CASSRFKGDNEQFF
NA	NA	TRBV29-1	TRBJ1-4	TGCAGCGTTGGAAGGGCGGGTAATGAAAAACTGTTTTTT	CSVGRAGNEKLFF
NA	NA	TRBV7-9	TRBJ2-2	TGTGCCAGCAGCCTCCTCAGGGCGAGGCCGACCGGGGAGCTGTTTTTT	CASSLLRARPTGELFF
NA	TRBD2	TRBV11-2	TRBJ2-1	TGTGCCAGCAGCTTAGTCGAAGCGGGAGTAATCAAGAATGAGCAGTTCTTC	CASSLVEAGVIKNEQFF
NA	NA	TRBV27	TRBJ1-1	TGTGCCAGCAGTTCGGTCGGCTCCACTGAAGCTTTCTTT	CASSSVGSTEAFF
once	NA	TRBV29-1	TRBJ2-3	TGCAGCGTTGACCCGCTCGGCGATACGCAGTATTTT	CSVDPLGDTQYF
NA	NA	TRBV5-4	TRBJ2-7	TGTGCCAGCAGCTTGTCAACGGCGTTCAGGGAGCAGTACTTC	CASSLSTAFREQYF
NA	TRBD2	TRBV19	TRBJ2-3	TGTGCCAGTAGTATAGGTTGGGAGCGGGATCGGACAGATACGCAGTATTTT	CASSIGWERDRTDTQYF
NA	TRBD2	TRBV10-3	TRBJ2-7	TGTGCCTCGACCCCGAGCGGGAGTTCGGGCGAGCAGTACTTC	CASTPSGSSGEQYF
once	NA	TRBV11-3	TRBJ2-7	TGTGCCAGCAGCTTAGAACAGGGCTACGAGCAGTACTTC	CASSLEQGYEQYF
NA	NA	TRBV7-9	TRBJ2-1	TGTGCCAGCAGCTTACTGGCCTACAATGAGCAGTTCTTC	CASSLLAYNEQFF
NA	NA	TRBV19	TRBJ2-2	TGTGCCAGTAGTATAGGCGGACGAACGAACACCGGGGAGCTGTTTTTT	CASSIGGRTNTGELFF
NA	TRBD2	TRBV5-1	TRBJ2-1	TGCGCCAGCAGCCCCGGGACTAGCGTCTACAATGAGCAGTTCTTC	CASSPGTSVYNEQFF
NA	NA	TRBV7-2	TRBJ1-5	TGTGCCAGCAGCTTAGTACAGGGATTTCAGCCCCAGCATTTT	CASSLVQGFQPQHF
NA	NA	TRBV29-1	TRBJ2-3	TGCAGCGTTGAAGATCGAGGGGTTACGCAGTATTTT	CSVEDRGVTQYF
NA	NA	TRBV19	TRBJ1-2	TGTGCCAGTAGTATCATCCGGGGGGGGAACTATGGCTACACCTTC	CASSIIRGGNYGYTF
NA	TRBD1	TRBV7-8	TRBJ1-2	TGTGCCAGCAGCTTAGCGCCAAACAGGGGCTATGGCTACACCTTC	CASSLAPNRGYGYTF
NA	NA	TRBV27	TRBJ2-1	TGTGCCAGCAGTTTACAAGGCGGGCCCTACAATGAGCAGTTCTTC	CASSLQGGPYNEQFF
NA	NA	TRBV30	TRBJ1-3	TGTGCCTGGAATCTCAAACCGGGACGGCTCTCTGGAAACACCATATATTTT	CAWNLKPGRLSGNTIYF
NA	TRBD1	TRBV6-5	TRBJ2-1	TGTGCCAGCACCCCTGGGGACAGGGGCTGGAATGAGCAGTTCTTC	CASTPGDRGWNEQFF
NA	NA	TRBV29-1	TRBJ1-4	TGCAGCGGAGGATATCCCGGAGCAACTAATGAAAAACTGTTTTTT	CSGGYPGATNEKLFF
NA	TRBD2	TRBV18	TRBJ2-3	TGTGCCAGCTCACCGACTAGCGGGGCCACAGATACGCAGTATTTT	CASSPTSGATDTQYF
NA	NA	TRBV14	TRBJ2-3	TGTGCCAGCAGCCAAGGCAGCCCTCGAACAGATACGCAGTATTTT	CASSQGSPRTDTQYF
NA	NA	TRBV28	TRBJ1-1	TGTGCCAGCAGTGGAGGTGGCAGGGGATGGAGCACTGAAGCTTTCTTT	CASSGGGRGWSTEAFF